The text below deals with one T cell receptor (beta chain). Its cognate antigen has yet to be identified. No base-level quality is on record; no much larger clone is a single base apart. The sample originates from a study of shared clonotypes between healthy human individuals (TCRdb year 2020). With respect to the entire study: Three men and a couple of women, aged 18 to 49 years, made up the cohort. For each donor, CD4 naive and CD4 memory were each given three plates, CD8 naive was given two plates, and CD8 memory was given one plate. The study deeply sequenced blood TCR repertoires of about five healthy adults to estimate repertoire size and the extent of clonotype sharing between individuals. To increase sequencing depth and limit assay-specific biases, TCR repertoire library preparation and sequencing were carried out by different laboratories using diverse techniques. Between about 0.94 and 8.9 billion PBMCs per donor were obtained by leukapheresis.

Using the deep immunoSEQ assay, TCR CDR3 regions were amplified from genomic DNA by multiplex PCR. Genomic DNA extracted from each cell subset was distributed evenly over all wells of several immunoSEQ 96-well plates, and each plate served as one replicate. For sorted subsets, roughly 190 ng of genomic DNA, equivalent to around 29,000 T cell genomes, went into each replicate PCR. The purified libraries were quantified using a Qubit 3.0 fluorometer, sized with a Bioanalyzer 2100, and then quantified again using the KAPA Library Quantification kit. Each immunoSEQ 96-well plate was sequenced on its own single-read 150-cycle Illumina NextSeq 550 flow cell. Per the original workflow: Because only junctional sequences without quality scores were contained in the immunoSEQ output, filtering matching that applied to full-length reads could not be performed. Sequences were annotated with PyIR, a Python wrapper for IgBLAST v1.9, using IMGT germline references to assign V/J genes and CDR3. Any read was removed if the V/J assignment was weak (E-value above 1e-6), the CDR3 was missing, or the read contained stop codons, out-of-frame junctions, or ambiguous translated residues. V3J clonotypes were defined as sequences sharing an identical inferred V gene, J gene, and CDR3 amino acid sequence. Percentage overlap between repertoires was calculated by dividing the number of shared unique clonotypes by the size of the smaller repertoire. Repertoire richness was assessed with RTK rarefaction, the Chao1 estimator, and Recon v2.1 estimates of unobserved clonotypes. Generation probabilities were computed with OLGA for all TCRbeta clonotypes obtained by the gDNA method from a few donors. This immuneACCESS table, as held by TCRdb, lists in-frame sequences with V and J called but not all clones. Of the missing ones, under half trace to an unresolved V gene in checked studies; the others have no known cause. Clonal size and the V and J genes are those of that table, whereas D and trimming came from the DNA. This sample gives roughly 2.1 million clones in total; just over 90% of them show up just once. Roughly 1.8% of the sample lies in the top ten.

According to the germline V gene (reference sequence), CDR1 reads SEHNR and CDR2 reads FQNEAQ. The V end gives up 5 bases and the J end 7 bases, leaving 11 bases in the junction not matched to a gene. Measured from the cysteine to the phenylalanine, the CDR3 is 16 residues long. Just the 48-base CDR3 DNA is kept, in frame starting at base 1. For the CD8 naive samples, CD45RO-negative cells were positively selected for CCR7, yielding a CD45RA+CCR7+ population from which TemRA cells were excluded. The donors were healthy, HIV-negative adults with no recently reported acute infections or vaccinations. Every donor was a Caucasian adult living in Nashville, Tennessee, USA. After blood collection by leukapheresis, PBMCs were isolated using Ficoll-Histopaque density gradient centrifugation and then cryopreserved in the vapor phase of liquid nitrogen. Purity and quantity of every magnetically sorted T cell population were checked by analytical flow cytometry. From each sorted fraction, genomic DNA was isolated and quantified by UV absorbance on a Nanodrop 2000c.

Here is what the overall study found, with its caveats: Clonotypes shared by all four sorted-subset donors showed higher generation probabilities than non-shared clonotypes. Rarefaction of sorted-subset datasets indicated incomplete sequencing despite the large sequencing depth. Sampling was restricted to blood, and TCR repertoires in tissues likely differ from the TCR repertoires found in blood. Naive subsets generally had larger estimated clonotype richness than memory subsets did. The small number of donors limited the genetic and exposure-history diversity represented. Across a handful of donors, about 5% of naive CD4, 3% to 3.5% of naive CD8, about 2% of memory CD4, and 0.4% of memory CD8 clonotypes were shared. Pairwise subsampling indicated that sequencing depth was expected to affect the degree of clonotype sharing among donors.

The TCR was taken from a man between 18 and 29 years old in good health. Some clones in this sample may be carry-over from other donors' samples. The V and J genes are TRBV7-9 and TRBJ2-7; TRBD2 fits 13 bases in the junction. Sequencing was performed on naive CD8+ T cells from PBMCs. The cell subset or site label for this specimen denotes: CD45RA+CCR7+. The CDR3 protein sequence reads: CASSARLAGGPPEQYF. The sequence in DNA is TGTGCCAGCAGCGCCAGACTAGCGGGAGGCCCCCCGGAGCAGTACTTC.